This T cell receptor (beta chain) was retrieved from a study of glioma-infiltrating T cells after dendritic cell vaccination. Only a few counts were recorded for this clone. The CDR3 consists of 14 residues. Germline CDR1 MGHRA, CDR2 YSYEKL. Trimming took 3 bases from V and 9 from J, leaving 15 bases between them. Primers: 60 V beta forward and 13 J beta reverse. Generated by immunoSEQ multiplex PCR, the TCRdb table keeps only in-frame clones and is missing some. The repertoire includes under 130,000 clones, roughly four fifths of them detected once, and roughly 12% sits in the top ten. Patients had residual fresh-frozen tumor tissue and more than two years of survival data. None of the glioblastoma patients had an isocitrate dehydrogenase mutation. Before vaccination, two weeks after the third vaccination, and at progression, PBMC were collected.

The input for sequencing was blood, taken before dendritic cell vaccination. The chain joins TRBV4-1 to TRBJ2-1; perhaps TRBD1 as D (6 bases). The sequence came from a human donor with glioblastoma. DNA for the CDR3: TGCGCCAGCAGCCAGTACACCAGGGGTGGTGAGCAGTTCTTC. It is translated as CASSQYTRGGEQFF.